One sample yielded the 3 T cell receptor beta chains listed below, sequenced in a study of blood T cell repertoires in COVID-19. Profiling relied on immunoSEQ multiplex PCR, and the TCRdb table lists in-frame clones only, not all of them. Among about 70,000 clones listed, 90% were seen once. Specimen: peripheral blood. These receptors came from a man in his fifties or sixties with acute or convalescent COVID-19.

The gene calls are TRBV5-8 and TRBJ1-1; maybe TRBD1 (5 bases). CDR1 and CDR2 from the germline V gene are SGHTS and YDEGEE. This CDR3 is 14 amino acids long. CDR3 protein: CACSVPGLNTEAFF. The CDR3 nucleotides are TGTGCTTGCAGCGTCCCAGGGCTAAACACTGAAGCTTTCTTT.

The V gene is TRBV7-9, the J gene TRBJ1-4, with a tentative D call TRBD1 (5 bases). The CDR3 has 14 amino acids. Between the trimmed V and J ends, which lost 4 bases and 4 bases, there was a span of 10 bases. The germline CDR1 and CDR2 sequences are SEHNR and FQNEAQ (reference sequence). This chain's CDR3 is CASSYGTLNEKLFF. The CDR3 DNA follows: TGTGCCAGCAGCTACGGGACTCTTAATGAAAAACTGTTTTTT.

The chain is built from TRBV29-1 and TRBJ2-5; D possibly corresponds to TRBD1 (6 bases). From germline, CDR1 is SQVTM and CDR2 ANQGSEA. This CDR3 comprises 12 residues. Trimming took off 6 bases at V and 1 base at J, with 9 bases between the two ends. CDR3 loop: CSVGTTQETQYF. CDR3 in DNA: TGCAGCGTCGGGACAACCCAAGAGACCCAGTACTTC.